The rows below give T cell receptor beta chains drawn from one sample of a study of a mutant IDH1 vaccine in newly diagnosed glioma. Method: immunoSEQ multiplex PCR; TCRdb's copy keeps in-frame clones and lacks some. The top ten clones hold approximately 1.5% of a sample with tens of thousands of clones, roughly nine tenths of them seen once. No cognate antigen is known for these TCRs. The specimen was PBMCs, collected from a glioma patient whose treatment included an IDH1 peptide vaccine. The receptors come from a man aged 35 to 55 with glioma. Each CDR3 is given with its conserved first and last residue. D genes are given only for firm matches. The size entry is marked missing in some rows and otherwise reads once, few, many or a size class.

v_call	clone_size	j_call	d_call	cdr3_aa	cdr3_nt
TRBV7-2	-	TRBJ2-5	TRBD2	CASSPGTSVQRYF	TGTGCCAGCAGCCCAGGGACTAGCGTTCAGCGGTACTTC
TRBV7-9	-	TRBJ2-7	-	CASSIGFGAGEQYF	TGTGCCAGCAGCATTGGGTTTGGCGCGGGGGAGCAGTACTTC
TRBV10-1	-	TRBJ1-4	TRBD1	CASQENRGSGEKLFF	TGCGCCAGCCAGGAGAACAGGGGGTCAGGTGAAAAACTGTTTTTT
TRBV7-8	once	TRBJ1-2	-	CASSFRIRDTYGYTF	TGTGCCAGCAGCTTCCGGATCCGGGACACCTATGGCTACACCTTC
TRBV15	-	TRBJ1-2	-	CATRKTGRNGYTF	TGTGCCACCAGAAAAACAGGGCGGAATGGCTACACCTTC
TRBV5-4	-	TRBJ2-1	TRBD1	CASSGPDRGAYNEQFF	TGTGCCAGCAGCGGGCCGGACAGGGGCGCCTACAATGAGCAGTTCTTC
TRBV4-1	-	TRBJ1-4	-	CASSLGHTTNEKLFF	TGCGCCAGCAGCCTCGGACATACAACTAATGAAAAACTGTTTTTT
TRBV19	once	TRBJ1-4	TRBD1	CASMETGVAEKLFF	TGTGCCAGTATGGAGACAGGGGTGGCCGAAAAACTGTTTTTT
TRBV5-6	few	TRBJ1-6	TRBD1	CASSLGPRGYSNSPLHF	TGTGCCAGCAGCTTGGGGCCCAGGGGGTATAGTAATTCACCCCTCCACTTT
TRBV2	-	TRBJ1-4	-	CASSENRPTNEKLFF	TGTGCCAGCAGTGAAAACAGACCAACTAATGAAAAACTGTTTTTT
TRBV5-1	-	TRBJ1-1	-	CASSLGSVGPGPSHPEAFF	TGCGCCAGCAGCTTGGGGTCCGTCGGACCGGGACCCTCTCACCCTGAAGCTTTCTTT
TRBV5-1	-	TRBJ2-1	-	CASSPPGQEQFF	TGCGCCAGCAGCCCTCCGGGACAAGAGCAGTTCTTC
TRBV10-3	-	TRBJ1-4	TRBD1	CAISEGQGNEKLFF	TGTGCCATCAGTGAGGGACAGGGGAATGAAAAACTGTTTTTT
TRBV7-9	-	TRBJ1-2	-	CASSFPMGEGEYTF	TGTGCCAGCAGCTTTCCGATGGGGGAAGGGGAGTACACCTTC
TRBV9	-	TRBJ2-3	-	CASSVELLDTQYF	TGTGCCAGCAGCGTAGAGCTGTTAGATACGCAGTATTTT
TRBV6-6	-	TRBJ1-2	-	CASSRSNYGYTF	TGTGCCAGCTCCAGGAGTAACTATGGCTACACCTTC
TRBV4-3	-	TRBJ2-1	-	CASSQGWQDNEQFF	TGCGCCAGCAGCCAAGGGTGGCAGGACAATGAGCAGTTCTTC
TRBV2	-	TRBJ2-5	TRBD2	CASSVAGEETQYF	TGTGCCAGCAGTGTGGCGGGGGAGGAGACCCAGTACTTC
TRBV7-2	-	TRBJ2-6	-	CASSRGVSSGANVLTF	TGTGCCAGCAGCCGAGGGGTTAGCTCTGGGGCCAACGTCCTGACTTTC
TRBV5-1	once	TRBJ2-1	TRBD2	CASSLELAGADEQFF	TGCGCCAGCAGCTTGGAACTAGCGGGAGCCGATGAGCAGTTCTTC
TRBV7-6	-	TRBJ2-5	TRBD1	CASSSGQLQETQYF	TGTGCCAGCAGCTCGGGACAGCTCCAAGAGACCCAGTACTTC
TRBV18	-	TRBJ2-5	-	CASSPPGTQETQYF	TGTGCCAGCTCACCACCGGGGACGCAAGAGACCCAGTACTTC
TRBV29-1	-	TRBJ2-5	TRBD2	CSVESREGWETQYF	TGCAGCGTTGAGAGCCGGGAGGGTTGGGAGACCCAGTACTTC
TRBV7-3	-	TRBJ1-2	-	CASSSYGNTAIGGYTF	TGTGCCAGCAGCTCCTACGGCAACACAGCGATCGGCGGCTACACCTTC
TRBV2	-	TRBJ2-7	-	CASGAGSQIYEQYF	TGTGCCAGCGGTGCTGGGAGTCAGATCTACGAGCAGTACTTC
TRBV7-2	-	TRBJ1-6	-	CASSSTANRALHSPLHF	TGTGCCAGCAGCTCAACCGCTAACAGGGCCTTACATTCACCCCTCCACTTT
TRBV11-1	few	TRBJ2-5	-	CASSSEGLGDWETQYF	TGTGCCAGCAGCTCCGAGGGACTTGGGGATTGGGAGACCCAGTACTTC
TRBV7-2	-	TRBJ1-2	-	CASSLEVSSYGYTF	TGTGCCAGCAGCTTAGAGGTATCTTCCTATGGCTACACCTTC
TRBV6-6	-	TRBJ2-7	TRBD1	CASSSGTGAHEQYF	TGTGCCAGCAGTTCCGGGACAGGGGCTCACGAGCAGTACTTC
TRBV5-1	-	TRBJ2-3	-	CASKSGSTDTQYF	TGCGCCAGCAAGAGCGGGAGCACAGATACGCAGTATTTT
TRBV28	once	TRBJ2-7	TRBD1	CASSLGQGPYEQYF	TGTGCCAGCAGTCTGGGACAGGGGCCTTACGAGCAGTACTTC